The 20 T cell receptor beta chains given below trace back to one sample, sequenced in a study of T cell repertoires in cytomegalovirus infection. Their antigens remain unidentified. TCRdb independently ran MiXCR on the reads; one entry per CDR3 protein. The sample lists some 800,000 distinct CDR3 sequences; about 31% were seen once. This sample comprised cultured CD8+ T cells from PBMCs, obtained from culture after CMV antigen stimulation. The source is a human donor in good health (CMV status not recorded). Some clones in this sample may be carry-over from other donors' samples.

This clonotype was counted at least ten times. V usage is TRBV7-8 and J usage is TRBJ2-5; TRBD1 aligns across 7 bases. Germline V gene lookup returns CDR1 SGHVS and CDR2 FQNEAQ. The CDR3 contains 14 residues. After removal of 0 bases from V and 4 bases from J, the junction contained 2 bases not matched to a gene. CDR3 coding DNA: TGTGCCAGCAGCTTAGCGAGGGGGCCAGAGACCCAGTACTTC. Its translation is CASSLARGPETQYF.

The V call is TRBV6-8, the J call TRBJ2-5; D gene unclear. This CDR3 contains 15 residues. V was pared by 7 bases and J by 1 base, with 16 bases between. CDR1 and CDR2 (germline): MNHGY, SAAAGT. This chain's CDR3 is CASNPSTQFQETQYF. The DNA for the CDR3 is TGTGCCAGCAATCCCTCGACCCAGTTCCAAGAGACCCAGTACTTC.

The rearrangement links TRBV15 to TRBJ1-5; D might be TRBD1 (6 bases). V shed 3 bases and J shed 3 bases, with 12 bases lying between them. This CDR3 is 15 amino acids long. CDR1 and CDR2 (germline): LNHNV, YYDKDF (reference sequence). The CDR3 DNA reads TGTGCCACCAGCAGGGACGGACAGATCAATCAGCCCCAGCATTTT. Translation: CATSRDGQINQPQHF.

The rearrangement links TRBV5-4 to TRBJ2-5; 9 bases line up with TRBD1. This CDR3 is 15 amino acids long. V trimming: 5 bases; J trimming: 2 bases; junction bases outside the gene matches: 7. Per germline, CDR1 SGHNT and CDR2 YYREEE (reference sequence). The CDR3 protein is CASRRTGDHQETQYF. CDR3 sequence (DNA): TGTGCCAGCAGAAGGACAGGGGACCATCAAGAGACCCAGTACTTC.

V is TRBV5-5 and J is TRBJ2-5; 7 bases match TRBD1. The CDR3 totals 14 residues. Germline CDR1 is SGHKS and CDR2 is YYEKEE (reference sequence). The V and J ends lost 5 bases and 4 bases, in that order; junction bases with no gene match: 8. The CDR3 DNA follows: TGTGCCAGCAGATACGACAGGGTAGGAGAGACCCAGTACTTC. It is translated as CASRYDRVGETQYF.

This clonotype has a handful of counts. The genes are TRBV7-9 and TRBJ1-5; D remains ambiguous. Germline lookup yields CDR1 SEHNR and CDR2 FQNEAQ (reference sequence). This CDR3 spans 12 amino acids. The V end lost 5 bases, the J end lost 5 bases, and 7 bases lay between the germline ends. CDR3 in amino acids: CASSVDDQPQHF. DNA of the CDR3: TGTGCCAGCAGCGTGGACGATCAGCCCCAGCATTTT.

The V gene is TRBV19, the J gene TRBJ1-1, with 7 bases aligning to TRBD1. The CDR3 loop spans 15 amino acids. Germline V lookup: CDR1 LNHDA, CDR2 SQIVND (reference sequence). Trimming took 9 bases from V and 1 from J; bases not matched to a gene: 11. The CDR3 loop reads CASKEGARWNTEAFF. In DNA, the CDR3 is TGTGCCAGCAAAGAGGGGGCAAGGTGGAACACTGAAGCTTTCTTT.

This rearrangement joins TRBV19 to TRBJ2-1, with 10 bases matching TRBD1. V dropped 1 base and J dropped 8; count of bases not matched to a gene: 2. CDR3 length: 14 residues. Germline V CDR1 and CDR2: LNHDA, SQIVND (reference sequence). CDR3 residues: CASSIVGTGDEQFF. CDR3 sequence (DNA): TGTGCCAGTAGTATAGTTGGGACAGGGGATGAGCAGTTCTTC.

The chain combines TRBV27 with TRBJ2-3; no definite D call. Germline CDR1 MNHEY, CDR2 SMNVEV (reference sequence). The CDR3 contains 12 residues. The germline V and J ends were trimmed by 10 bases and 2 bases, with 10 bases remaining between them. CDR3 nucleotide sequence: TGTGCCATCCAGGATGCCACAGATACGCAGTATTTT. This sequence encodes CAIQDATDTQYF.

J is TRBJ2-7 and V is TRBV27, with 11 positions matching TRBD2. The germline gives CDR1 MNHEY, CDR2 SMNVEV (reference sequence). V trimming: 7 bases; J trimming: 7 bases; junction bases outside the gene matches: 12. The CDR3 spans 15 residues. The CDR3 region has the DNA TGTGCCAGCACCCCCTTAGCGGGAGGGCTGGGGGAGCAGTACGTC. This sequence encodes CASTPLAGGLGEQYV.

The chain employs TRBV12-3 or TRBV12-4 and TRBJ1-3; D uncertain. Trimming shortened V by 2 bases and J by 4 bases, and 6 bases separated the two germline ends. The CDR3 runs to 13 residues. The CDR3 region has the DNA TGTGCCAGCAGTTTAAACAAGGGAAACACCATATATTTT. This gives the protein CASSLNKGNTIYF.

This clonotype was detected only a few times. J is TRBJ2-2 and V is TRBV7-2; 8 bases line up with TRBD1. CDR3 length: 16 amino acids. Germline V gene lookup returns CDR1 SGHTA and CDR2 FQGNSA. The V and J ends lost 5 bases and 7 bases, in that order; junction bases with no gene match: 12. The CDR3 region has the DNA TGTGCCAGCAGCAAAGGGACAGGAGGGTGGGTCGGGGAGCTGTTTTTT. Translation gives CASSKGTGGWVGELFF.

With respect to this clonotype: Given a much more abundant clone one base away, this may be a read error. The V call is TRBV7-8, the J call TRBJ2-3, with a weak D call TRBD2 (7 bases). Germline values: CDR1 SGHVS, CDR2 FQNEAQ. The length of the CDR3 is 17 residues. The CDR3 region has the DNA TGTGCCAGCAGCTACCCCCGCGGGGGCGTTCGCACAGATACGCGGTATTTT. Its translation: CASSYPRGGVRTDTRYF.

The chain carries TRBV19 and TRBJ2-3, with no clear D. V was clipped by 3 bases and J by 2 bases, with 15 bases between them. The CDR3 is 16 amino acids. The V gene's germline CDR1 is LNHDA and CDR2 SQIVND (reference sequence). The CDR3 protein is CASSMGLYGPTDTQYF. DNA of the CDR3: TGTGCCAGTAGTATGGGTCTCTACGGGCCCACAGATACGCAGTATTTT. Complete variable domain (other parts from reference TRBV19 and TRBJ2-3): DGGITQSPKYLFRKEGQNVTLSCEQNLNHDAMYWYRQDPGQGLRLIYYSQIVNDFQKGDIAEGYSVSREKKESFPLTVTSAQKNPTAFYLCASSMGLYGPTDTQYFGPGTRLTVL.

A few counts support this clonotype. V gene TRBV5-4 combines with J gene TRBJ2-1, with D perhaps matching TRBD2 (5 bases). Germline values: CDR1 SGHNT, CDR2 YYREEE (reference sequence). The CDR3 covers 12 residues. The V end lost 4 bases, the J end lost 8 bases, and 10 bases lay between the germline ends. The CDR3 bases are TGTGCCAGCAGCCCAAGAGCGGATGAGCAGTTCTTC. This gives the protein CASSPRADEQFF. The full variable domain, its missing parts supplied by reference TRBV5-4 and TRBJ2-1, is ETGVTQSPTHLIKTRGQQVTLRCSSQSGHNTVSWYQQALGQGPQFIFQYYREEENGRGNFPPRFSGLQFPNYSSELNVNALELDDSALYLCASSPRADEQFFGPGTRLTVL.

The CDR3: CASTPGRGNDYTF. The CDR3 coding sequence is TGTGCCAGCACCCCGGGGAGGGGGAATGACTACACCTTC. The gene calls are TRBV6-6 and TRBJ1-2; TRBD1 is a possible D gene (6 bases). The ends were cut back, 7 bases at V and 10 bases at J, with 19 bases in the middle. The CDR3 runs to 13 residues. The germline gives CDR1 MNHNY, CDR2 SVGAGI (reference sequence).

This clonotype has a handful of counts. This rearrangement joins TRBV13 to TRBJ1-2; possibly TRBD1 for D (5 bases). CDR3 length: 12 residues. The ends were cut back, 4 bases at V and 10 bases at J, with 13 bases in the middle. Per the germline V gene, CDR1 is PRHDT and CDR2 is FYEKMQ (reference sequence). CDR3 bases: TGTGCCAGCAGCTCGGGACCAGCTGACTACACCTTC. It specifies CASSSGPADYTF.

The genes are TRBV7-2 and TRBJ2-1, with D perhaps matching TRBD1 or TRBD2 (5 bases each). Germline CDR1 reads SGHTA; CDR2 reads FQGNSA. The length of the CDR3 is 15 residues. With 8 bases removed from V and 4 bases from J, the gap between germline ends came to 18 bases. The CDR3 here is CASGSLGVGYNEQFF. In nucleotides, the CDR3 is TGTGCCAGCGGCTCCTTGGGGGTAGGTTACAATGAGCAGTTCTTC.

This chain links TRBV11-3 with TRBJ2-1, with 14 positions matching TRBD2. CDR3 length equals 16 residues. V gave up 5 bases and J gave up 8 bases; unmatched junction bases: 8. Germline CDR1 reads SGHNT; CDR2 reads YENEEA. Here the CDR3 DNA reads TGTGCCAGCAGCGGTAGGACTAGCGGGGGGTATCATGAGCAGTTCTTC. It yields the protein CASSGRTSGGYHEQFF.

This clonotype appeared a few times. V and J are TRBV7-3 and TRBJ2-5; TRBD2 agrees at 10 bases. V trimming: 1 base; J trimming: 3 bases; junction bases outside the gene matches: 8. Germline-derived CDR1 and CDR2 are SGHTA and FQGTGA. The CDR3 extends over 17 amino acids. DNA of the CDR3: TGTGCCAGCAGCTTAAATTCAAGGCTAGCGGGGGAAGAGACCCAGTACTTC. Its protein product is CASSLNSRLAGEETQYF.